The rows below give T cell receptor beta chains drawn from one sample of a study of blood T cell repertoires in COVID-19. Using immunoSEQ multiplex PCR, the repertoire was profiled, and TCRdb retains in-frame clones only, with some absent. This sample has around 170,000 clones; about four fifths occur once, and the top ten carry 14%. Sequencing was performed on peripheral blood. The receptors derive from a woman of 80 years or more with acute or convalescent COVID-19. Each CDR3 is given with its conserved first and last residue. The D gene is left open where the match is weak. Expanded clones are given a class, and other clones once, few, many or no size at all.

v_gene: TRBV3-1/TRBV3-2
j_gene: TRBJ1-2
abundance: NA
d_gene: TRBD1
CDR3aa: CASSHRGQKNYGYTF
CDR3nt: TGTGCCAGCAGCCACAGGGGGCAAAAGAACTATGGCTACACCTTC

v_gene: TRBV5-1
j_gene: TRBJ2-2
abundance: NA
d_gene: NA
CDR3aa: CASSLGTGINTGELFF
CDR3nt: TGCGCCAGCAGCTTGGGCACGGGGATAAACACCGGGGAGCTGTTTTTT

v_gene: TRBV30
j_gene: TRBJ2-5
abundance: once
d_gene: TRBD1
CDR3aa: CAWGPTGVAETQYF
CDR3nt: TGTGCCTGGGGCCCTACAGGGGTGGCAGAGACCCAGTACTTC

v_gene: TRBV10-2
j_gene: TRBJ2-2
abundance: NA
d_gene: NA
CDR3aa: CASSEGVRVRGTGELFF
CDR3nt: TGCGCCAGCAGTGAGGGGGTCCGGGTCCGGGGCACCGGGGAGCTGTTTTTT

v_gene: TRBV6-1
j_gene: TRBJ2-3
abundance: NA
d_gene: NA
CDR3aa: CASSDRASTDTQYF
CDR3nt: TGTGCCAGCAGTGACCGCGCTAGCACAGATACGCAGTATTTT

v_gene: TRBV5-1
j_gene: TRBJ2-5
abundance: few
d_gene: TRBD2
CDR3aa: CASRRGNQETQYF
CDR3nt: TGCGCCAGCAGGCGGGGGAACCAAGAGACCCAGTACTTC

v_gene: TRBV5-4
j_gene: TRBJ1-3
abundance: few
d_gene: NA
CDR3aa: CASSTRGGLSGNTIYF
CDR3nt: TGTGCCAGCAGCACTCGGGGAGGCCTCTCTGGAAACACCATATATTTT

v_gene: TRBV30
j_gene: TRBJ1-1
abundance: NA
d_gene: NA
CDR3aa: CGGQRGTEAFF
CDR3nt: TGTGGTGGACAGCGAGGGACTGAAGCTTTCTTT

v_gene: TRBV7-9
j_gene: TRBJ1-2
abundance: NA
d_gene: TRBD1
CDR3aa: CASSTGQVYGYTF
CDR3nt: TGTGCCAGCAGCACCGGACAGGTATATGGCTACACCTTC

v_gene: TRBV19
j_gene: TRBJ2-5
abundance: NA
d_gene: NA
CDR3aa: CASSIGAGTFQTQYF
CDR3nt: TGTGCCAGTAGTATTGGGGCTGGCACGTTCCAGACCCAGTACTTC

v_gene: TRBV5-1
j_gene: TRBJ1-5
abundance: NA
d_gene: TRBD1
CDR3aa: CASSLAGQGNQPQHF
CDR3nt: TGCGCCAGCAGCTTGGCGGGACAGGGTAATCAGCCCCAGCATTTT

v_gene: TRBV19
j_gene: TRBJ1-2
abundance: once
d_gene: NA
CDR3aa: CASRGPPRYGYTF
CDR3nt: TGTGCCAGCCGCGGCCCGCCCAGATATGGCTACACCTTC